This TCR beta chain emerged from a study of T cells in Graves' hyperthyroidism and ophthalmopathy. Template material for amplifying TCR beta CDR3 regions consisted of RNA transcripts. Carried out on the TCR CDR3, a first-round RT-PCR used the HTBI primer set. TCRdb recomputed calls from the multiplex PCR reads with MiXCR, one row per CDR3 protein. The top ten clones hold 50% to 65% of a sample with under 400,000 distinct CDR3 sequences, around a fifth of them seen once. This clonotype was recorded a few times. The PBMCs studied were ones that came from 10 ml fresh peripheral blood. Input material: blood. The sequence was collected from a woman in her 50s with Graves' hyperthyroidism.

The CDR3 region has the DNA TGCGCCAGCAGCGGGCGGACAGGGAACACCGGGGAGCTGTTTTTT. Amino acids: CASSGRTGNTGELFF. The rearrangement links TRBV5-1 to TRBJ2-2, with TRBD1 matching 7 bases. The junction had 4 bases not matched to a gene; V was cut back by 4 bases and J by 1 base. Germline CDR1 and CDR2: SGHRS and YFSETQ. The CDR3 extends over 15 amino acids.